This paragraph reports one T cell receptor beta chain. The time point is: persistent/refractory GD, antithyroid drugs over 5 years with positive TRAb. Making the TCR library involved RNA that had been extracted from PBMCs. CDR3 length equals 14 residues. CDR1 is MNHNS, CDR2 SASEGT, per germline. The ends lost 6 bases at V and 0 bases at J; junction bases unmatched: 1. This record comes from a study of regulatory T cells in long-lasting Graves disease. Through Arm-PCR of CDR3 regions and iRepertoire HTBI primers, TCR beta libraries were built. TCRdb called the multiplex PCR reads again in MiXCR, with one record for every CDR3 protein. This sample carries 700,000 or so distinct CDR3 sequences, roughly 30% of them seen once, and the ten largest clones take 35% to 55%.

The receptor was derived from a female donor with Graves disease. The genes are TRBV6-1 and TRBJ2-3; TRBD2 matches at 9 bases. The input for sequencing was peripheral blood mononuclear cells (PBMCs), taken when the disease was refractory, from a patient treated with antithyroid drugs. The CDR3 sequence: CASRLAGSTDTQYF. The CDR3 DNA is TGTGCCAGCAGGCTAGCGGGGAGCACAGATACGCAGTATTTT.